A selection of T cell receptor beta chains follows, all from one sample in a study of beta chain features in type 1 diabetes. Produced via immunoSEQ multiplex PCR; TCRdb's table is partial and in-frame only. The table shows hundreds of thousands of clones, with about an eighth occurring only once. Sequencing was performed on naive CD4+ T cells from blood. The receptors derive from a man younger than 30 with type 1 diabetes. Each CDR3 is given with its conserved first and last residue. The D gene is left open where the match is weak. Only some rows state a clone size, as once, few, many or a class for expanded clones.

J gene,D gene,clone size,V gene,CDR3 protein,CDR3 DNA
TRBJ1-1,-,-,TRBV6-5,CASSFFGESEAFF,TGTGCCAGCAGTTTCTTCGGGGAATCTGAAGCTTTCTTT
TRBJ2-5,-,-,TRBV5-1,CASSPRTAQETQYF,TGCGCCAGCAGCCCGCGGACAGCGCAAGAGACCCAGTACTTC
TRBJ1-1,-,-,TRBV20-1,CSAKGYTEAFF,TGCAGTGCTAAGGGGTACACTGAAGCTTTCTTT
TRBJ2-3,TRBD1,-,TRBV25-1,CASREQGAPVDTQYF,TGTGCCAGTAGAGAACAGGGGGCGCCCGTAGATACGCAGTATTTT
TRBJ2-3,-,few,TRBV19,CASSITLDPSDTQYF,TGTGCCAGTAGTATCACCCTCGATCCTTCGGATACGCAGTATTTT
TRBJ2-5,-,-,TRBV6-5,CASSYRGGSQYF,TGTGCCAGCAGTTATAGGGGAGGATCCCAGTACTTC
TRBJ2-2,TRBD1,once,TRBV7-2,CASSAGGTGVTGELFF,TGTGCCAGCAGTGCAGGGGGGACAGGGGTAACCGGGGAGCTGTTTTTT
TRBJ2-6,-,-,TRBV11-2,CASSHGWRVYGANVLTF,TGTGCCAGCAGCCATGGGTGGCGGGTGTATGGGGCCAACGTCCTGACTTTC
TRBJ2-1,-,-,TRBV5-5,CASSGTGGITSSYNEQFF,TGTGCCAGCAGCGGAACTGGGGGGATAACGAGCTCCTACAATGAGCAGTTCTTC
TRBJ1-5,-,few,TRBV30,CAWSGIRAPLQPQHF,TGTGCCTGGAGTGGGATACGGGCCCCGTTACAGCCCCAGCATTTT
TRBJ1-1,-,-,TRBV5-1,CASSLAGTNTEAFF,TGCGCCAGCAGCTTGGCGGGCACGAACACTGAAGCTTTCTTT
TRBJ2-7,-,-,TRBV4-2,CASSQEFGRGSSYEQYF,TGTGCCAGCAGCCAAGAATTCGGTCGGGGAAGCTCCTACGAGCAGTACTTC
TRBJ2-7,TRBD1,few,TRBV19,CASSLQGTNEQYF,TGTGCCAGTAGCCTACAGGGGACAAACGAGCAGTACTTC
TRBJ2-5,-,-,TRBV9,CASSAPFGETQYF,TGTGCCAGCAGCGCTCCTTTTGGAGAGACCCAGTACTTC
TRBJ1-1,TRBD1,few,TRBV5-1,CASSLEQGPPLGSFF,TGCGCCAGCAGCTTGGAACAGGGGCCTCCTCTTGGTAGTTTCTTT
TRBJ2-3,TRBD2,-,TRBV29-1,CSVGLAGSTDTQYF,TGCAGCGTTGGTCTAGCGGGGTCCACAGATACGCAGTATTTT
TRBJ2-1,-,-,TRBV30,CAWSGNKAGGMFF,TGTGCCTGGAGTGGTAACAAGGCAGGGGGGATGTTCTTC
TRBJ2-7,-,few,TRBV30,CAWSSGFDEQYF,TGTGCCTGGAGTAGCGGGTTCGACGAGCAGTACTTC
TRBJ2-1,TRBD1,-,TRBV7-2,CASSRQGAYNEQFF,TGTGCCAGCAGCCGACAGGGGGCTTACAATGAGCAGTTCTTC
TRBJ2-1,-,-,TRBV29-1,CSVYSTWNEQFF,TGCAGCGTTTACTCAACCTGGAATGAGCAGTTCTTC
TRBJ2-3,-,-,TRBV28,CASLSWADTQYF,TGTGCCAGCCTGTCCTGGGCAGATACGCAGTATTTT
TRBJ1-2,TRBD1,few,TRBV29-1,CSVGPRQGYYGYTF,TGCAGCGTTGGGCCCCGACAGGGTTACTATGGCTACACCTTC
TRBJ2-5,-,few,TRBV27,CASSLSGGPGRETQYF,TGTGCCAGCAGTTTATCGGGGGGACCGGGGCGTGAGACCCAGTACTTC
TRBJ2-7,TRBD1,-,TRBV6-6,CASSSRDRAYEQYF,TGTGCCAGCAGTAGCCGGGACAGAGCCTACGAGCAGTACTTC
TRBJ2-3,-,few,TRBV14,CASSQDSGTDTQYF,TGTGCCAGCAGCCAGGACAGCGGCACAGATACGCAGTATTTT
TRBJ2-1,-,few,TRBV4-1,CASSPGGYNEQFF,TGCGCCAGCAGCCCAGGGGGGTACAATGAGCAGTTCTTC